This T cell receptor (beta chain) emerged from a study of T cell responses to AZD1222 COVID-19 vaccine. Looking at the study overall: Researchers grouped second doses given at about 4 or about 12 weeks into one pool.

Sequencing used immunoSEQ multiplex PCR; TCRdb keeps in-frame clones, though not all of them. The sample records over 100,000 clones, around 86% being singletons. Regarding the study as a whole: The repertoires were collected only after the peak T cell response. At baseline, seropositivity was found in only 5 to 7 AZD1222 recipients.

Germline V lookup: CDR1 SEHNR, CDR2 FQNEAQ (reference sequence). Trimming took 5 bases from V and 1 from J; bases not matched to a gene: 20. The CDR3 sequence is 19 residues long. Of note for this clone: Antigen unknown.

This clonotype was obtained from an adult in good health. The specimen was peripheral blood, collected on day 0 of AZD1222 vaccination. The chain links TRBV7-9 to TRBJ2-7, with TRBD1 identical over 7 bases. CDR3 sequence: CASSNQNLLTGPWSYEQYF. CDR3 nucleotide sequence: TGTGCCAGCAGCAATCAGAATCTCCTGACAGGGCCTTGGTCCTACGAGCAGTACTTC.